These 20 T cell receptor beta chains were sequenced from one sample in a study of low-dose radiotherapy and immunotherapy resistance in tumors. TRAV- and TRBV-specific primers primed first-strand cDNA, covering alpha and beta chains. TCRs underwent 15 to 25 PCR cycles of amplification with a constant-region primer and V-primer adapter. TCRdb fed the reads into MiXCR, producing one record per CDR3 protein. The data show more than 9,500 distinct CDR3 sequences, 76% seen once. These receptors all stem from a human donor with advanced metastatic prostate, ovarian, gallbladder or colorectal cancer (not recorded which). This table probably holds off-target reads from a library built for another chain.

The CDR3 loop is CASSLMTERVQYF. In nucleotides, the CDR3 is TGCGCCAGCAGCTTGATGACAGAACGCGTTCAGTACTTC. The gene calls are TRBV5-1 and TRBJ2-4, with D maybe TRBD1 (5 bases). The V gene's germline CDR1 is SGHRS and CDR2 YFSETQ. The CDR3 is 13 amino acids. V lost 1 base and J 11 bases, leaving 13 bases between the germline ends.

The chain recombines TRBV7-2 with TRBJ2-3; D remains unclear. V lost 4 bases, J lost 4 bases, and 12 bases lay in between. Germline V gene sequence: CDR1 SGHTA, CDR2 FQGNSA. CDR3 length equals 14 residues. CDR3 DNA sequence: TGTGCCAGCAGCTCCTTGAGTCCCCCAGATACGCAGTATTTT. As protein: CASSSLSPPDTQYF.

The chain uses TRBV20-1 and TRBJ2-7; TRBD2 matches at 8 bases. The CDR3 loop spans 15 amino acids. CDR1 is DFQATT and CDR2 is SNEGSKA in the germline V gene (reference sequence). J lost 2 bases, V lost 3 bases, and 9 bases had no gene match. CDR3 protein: CSASGSGAGAYEQYF. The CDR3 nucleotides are TGCAGTGCTAGCGGGTCGGGAGCGGGAGCCTACGAGCAGTACTTC.

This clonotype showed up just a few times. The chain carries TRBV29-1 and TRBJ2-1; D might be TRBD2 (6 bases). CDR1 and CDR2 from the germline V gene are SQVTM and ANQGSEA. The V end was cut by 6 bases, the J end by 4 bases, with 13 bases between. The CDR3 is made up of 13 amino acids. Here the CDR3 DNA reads TGCAGCGTGCAAGGGGAGGTTTACAATGAGCAGTTCTTC. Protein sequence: CSVQGEVYNEQFF.

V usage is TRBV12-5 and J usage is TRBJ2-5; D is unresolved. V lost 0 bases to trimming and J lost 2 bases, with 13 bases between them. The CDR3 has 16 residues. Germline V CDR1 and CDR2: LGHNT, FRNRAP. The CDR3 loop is CASGLVRWHRQETQYF. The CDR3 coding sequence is TGTGCTAGTGGTTTGGTACGGTGGCACCGGCAAGAGACCCAGTACTTC.

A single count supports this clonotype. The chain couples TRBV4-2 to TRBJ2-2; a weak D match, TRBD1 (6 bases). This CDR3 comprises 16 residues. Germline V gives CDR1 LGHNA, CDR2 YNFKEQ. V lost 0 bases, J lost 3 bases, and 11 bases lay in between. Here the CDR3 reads CASSQDIQGYTGELFF. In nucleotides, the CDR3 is TGTGCCAGCAGCCAAGATATCCAGGGGTACACCGGGGAGCTGTTTTTT.

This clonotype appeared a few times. CDR3 coding DNA: TGTGCCAGCAGTTTATGGGCTAGCGTGAATGAGCAGTTCTTC. It encodes CASSLWASVNEQFF. The chain employs TRBV28 and TRBJ2-1, with a tentative D call TRBD2 (6 bases). The CDR3 sequence is 14 residues long. CDR1 and CDR2 (germline): MDHEN, SYDVKM. V lost 0 bases to trimming and J lost 7 bases, with 10 bases between them.

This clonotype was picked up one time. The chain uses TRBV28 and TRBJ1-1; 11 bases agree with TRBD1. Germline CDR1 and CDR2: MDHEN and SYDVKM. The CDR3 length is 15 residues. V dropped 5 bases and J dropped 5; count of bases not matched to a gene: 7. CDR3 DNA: TGTGCCAGCAGTCCGGACAGGGGGCGGTTAACTGAAGCTTTCTTT. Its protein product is CASSPDRGRLTEAFF.

The CDR3 DNA is TGTGCCAGCACTCCCAACAACCCCGGGGAGCTGTTTTTT. As protein: CASTPNNPGELFF. This rearrangement joins TRBV27 to TRBJ2-2; no clear D gene. Trimming removed 7 bases from V and 6 bases from J, with 12 bases in between. Germline assignment: CDR1 MNHEY and CDR2 SMNVEV (reference sequence). This CDR3 is built from 13 residues.

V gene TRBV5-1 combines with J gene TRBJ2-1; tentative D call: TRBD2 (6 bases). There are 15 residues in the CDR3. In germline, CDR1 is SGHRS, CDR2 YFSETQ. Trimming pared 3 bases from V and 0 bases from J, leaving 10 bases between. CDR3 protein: CASSSDGSSYNEQFF. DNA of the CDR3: TGCGCCAGCAGCTCGGACGGGAGCTCCTACAATGAGCAGTTCTTC.

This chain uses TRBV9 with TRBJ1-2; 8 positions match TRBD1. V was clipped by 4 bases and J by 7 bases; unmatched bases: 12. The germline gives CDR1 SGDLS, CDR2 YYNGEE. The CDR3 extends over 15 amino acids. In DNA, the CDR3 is TGTGCCAGCAGCCCCGAAGGACAGGGCATTCTTGGCTACACCTTC. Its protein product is CASSPEGQGILGYTF.

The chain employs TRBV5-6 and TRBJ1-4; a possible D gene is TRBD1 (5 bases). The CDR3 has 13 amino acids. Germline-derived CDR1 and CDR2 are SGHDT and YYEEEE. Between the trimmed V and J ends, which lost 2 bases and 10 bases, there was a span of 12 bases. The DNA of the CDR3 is TGTGCCAGCAGCTTCCAGGGCTCGGGAAAACTGTTTTTT. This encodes CASSFQGSGKLFF.

The CDR3 sequence is CASSQSASGTSGINEQFF. CDR3 nucleotides: TGCGCCAGCAGCCAATCGGCCTCGGGGACTAGCGGGATTAATGAGCAGTTCTTC. J is TRBJ2-1 and V is TRBV4-1; 13 nucleotides match TRBD2. V was pared by 2 bases and J by 7 bases, with 11 bases of the junction left unmatched. This CDR3 spans 18 amino acids. CDR1 is MGHRA and CDR2 is YSYEKL in the germline V gene.

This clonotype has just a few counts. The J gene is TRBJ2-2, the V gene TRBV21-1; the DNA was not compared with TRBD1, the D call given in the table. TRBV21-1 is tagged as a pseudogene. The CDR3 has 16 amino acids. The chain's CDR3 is CASSKAGDGTQGELFF. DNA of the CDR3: TGTGCCAGCAGCAAAGCTGGGGACGGCACGCAGGGGGAGCTGTTTTTT.

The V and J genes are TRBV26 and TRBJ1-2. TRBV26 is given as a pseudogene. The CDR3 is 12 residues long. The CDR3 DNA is TGTGCCAGCAGTCGCTCTAACTATGGCTACACCTTC. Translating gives CASSRSNYGYTF.

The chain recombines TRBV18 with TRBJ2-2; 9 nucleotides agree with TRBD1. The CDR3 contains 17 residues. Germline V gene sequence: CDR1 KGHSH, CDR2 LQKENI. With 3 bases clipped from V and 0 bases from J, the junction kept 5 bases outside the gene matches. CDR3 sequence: CASSPLRDRANTGELFF. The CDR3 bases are TGTGCCAGCTCACCGCTTAGGGACAGGGCGAACACCGGGGAGCTGTTTTTT.

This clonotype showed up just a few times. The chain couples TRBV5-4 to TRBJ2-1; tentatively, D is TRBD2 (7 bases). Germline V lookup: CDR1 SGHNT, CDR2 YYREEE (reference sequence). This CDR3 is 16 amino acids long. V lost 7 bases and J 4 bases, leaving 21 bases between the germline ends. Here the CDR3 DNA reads TGTGCCAGCCTTACAGGGTCACCGGGGGGTTACAATGAGCAGTTCTTC. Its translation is CASLTGSPGGYNEQFF.

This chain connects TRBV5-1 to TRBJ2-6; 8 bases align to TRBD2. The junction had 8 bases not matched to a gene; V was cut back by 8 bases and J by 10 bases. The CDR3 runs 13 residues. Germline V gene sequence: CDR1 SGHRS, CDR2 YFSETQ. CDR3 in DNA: TGCGCCAGTCGTCCTACGGGAGGGAACGTCCTGACTTTC. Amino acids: CASRPTGGNVLTF.

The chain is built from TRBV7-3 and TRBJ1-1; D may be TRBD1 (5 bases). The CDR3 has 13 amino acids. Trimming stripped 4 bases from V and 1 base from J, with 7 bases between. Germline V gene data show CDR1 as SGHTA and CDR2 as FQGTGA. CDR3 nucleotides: TGTGCCAGCAGCTCTGGACAGAACACTGAAGCTTTCTTT. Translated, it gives CASSSGQNTEAFF. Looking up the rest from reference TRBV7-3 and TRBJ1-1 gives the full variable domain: GAGVSQTPSNKVTEKGKYVELRCDPISGHTALYWYRQSLGQGPEFLIYFQGTGAADDSGLPNDRFFAVRPEGSVSTLKIQRTERGDSAVYLCASSSGQNTEAFFGQGTRLTVV.

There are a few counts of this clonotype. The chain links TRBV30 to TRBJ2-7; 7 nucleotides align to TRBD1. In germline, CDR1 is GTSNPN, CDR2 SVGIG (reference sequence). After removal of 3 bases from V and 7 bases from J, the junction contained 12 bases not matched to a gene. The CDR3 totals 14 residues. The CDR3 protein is CAWRDETGVGEQYF. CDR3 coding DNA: TGTGCCTGGAGAGACGAAACAGGGGTCGGGGAGCAGTACTTC. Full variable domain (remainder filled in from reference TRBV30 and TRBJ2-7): SQTIHQWPATLVQPVGSPLSLECTVEGTSNPNLYWYRQAAGRGLQLLFYSVGIGQISSEVPQNLSASRPQDRQFILSSKKLLLSDSGFYLCAWRDETGVGEQYFGPGTRLTVT.